The rows below give T cell receptor beta chains drawn from one sample of a study of T cells in localized non-small cell lung cancer. The data were produced by immunoSEQ multiplex PCR, yet TCRdb's version contains in-frame clones alone and is incomplete. This table has around 25,000 clones, less than 90% appearing once. The material sequenced was peripheral blood, taken before any cancer treatment. The receptors were gathered from a woman aged 40-75 years with stage I lung adenocarcinoma. Both conserved end residues are part of each CDR3. A D gene is named only where the DNA matches it firmly. The size of a clone is reported for some rows only, either as once, few or many, or as a class for expanded clones.

few,TRBJ2-5,NA,TRBV11-3,CASSLDWGETQYF,TGTGCCAGCAGCTTAGATTGGGGGGAGACCCAGTACTTC
NA,TRBJ1-2,NA,TRBV28,CASSNAFYGYTF,TGTGCCAGCAGTAACGCTTTCTATGGCTACACCTTC
NA,TRBJ1-5,TRBD1,TRBV7-6,CASSTLGGQPQHF,TGTGCCAGCAGCACACTAGGGGGCCAGCCCCAGCATTTT
NA,TRBJ1-2,NA,TRBV4-3,CASSPEGAAYYGYTF,TGCGCCAGCAGCCCGGAAGGAGCGGCATACTATGGCTACACCTTC
few,TRBJ2-7,NA,TRBV6-6,CASSFYGQPYEQYF,TGTGCCAGCAGTTTCTACGGACAGCCCTACGAGCAGTACTTC
NA,TRBJ1-3,NA,TRBV7-3,CASALGGGSGNTIYF,TGTGCCAGCGCATTGGGGGGAGGCTCTGGAAACACCATATATTTT
NA,TRBJ2-1,TRBD2,TRBV6-1,CASTGEGYSYNEQFF,TGTGCCAGCACCGGGGAGGGGTACTCCTACAATGAGCAGTTCTTC
NA,TRBJ2-5,TRBD2,TRBV6-5,CASSSTSGSWETQYF,TGTGCCAGCAGTTCTACTAGCGGGTCTTGGGAGACCCAGTACTTC
NA,TRBJ1-4,NA,TRBV5-1,CASSLGAGQPSGEKLFF,TGCGCCAGCAGCTTGGGGGCAGGACAACCTTCGGGTGAAAAACTGTTTTTT
NA,TRBJ2-5,TRBD2,TRBV6-5,CASTDRDYQYF,TGTGCCAGCACCGACCGGGACTACCAGTACTTC
NA,TRBJ1-5,TRBD1,TRBV6-1,CASSPDRLNQPQHF,TGTGCCAGCAGTCCGGACAGGCTCAATCAGCCCCAGCATTTT
once,TRBJ1-2,TRBD1,TRBV6-1,CASSPSDRDDGYTF,TGTGCCAGCAGTCCCTCTGACAGGGACGATGGCTACACCTTC
NA,TRBJ2-1,NA,TRBV6-5,CASSYSTGQGEQFF,TGTGCCAGCAGTTACTCGACGGGGCAGGGTGAGCAGTTCTTC
once,TRBJ2-2,NA,TRBV6-1,CASRTSGDSTGELFF,TGTGCCAGCAGAACCTCCGGGGATAGCACCGGGGAGCTGTTTTTT